This T cell receptor beta chain was recorded in a study of T cell responses to AZD1222 COVID-19 vaccine. Generated by immunoSEQ multiplex PCR, the TCRdb table keeps only in-frame clones and is missing some. The data show about 42,000 clones, with 65% to 85% seen just once and about 18% held by the top ten. This receptor was identified in an adult who received the AZD1222 COVID-19 vaccine. The sample consisted of peripheral blood, taken 28 days after the second AZD1222 dose.

The CDR3 DNA reads as TGTGCCAGCAGCCCACGGGACCCATCCTACAATGAGCAGTTCTTC. This encodes CASSPRDPSYNEQFF. The genes are TRBV6-5 and TRBJ2-1; D is perhaps TRBD1 or TRBD2 (5 bases each). The CDR3 has 15 amino acids. V was shortened by 6 bases and J by 1 base, with 13 bases between the two germline ends. Per the germline V gene, CDR1 is MNHEY and CDR2 is SVGAGI.